What follows are 10 T cell receptor beta chains derived from one specimen sequenced in a study of early T cells in non-severe SARS-CoV-2 infection. TCRdb re-called the 5' RACE reads with MiXCR, one entry per CDR3 protein. The sample holds about 71,000 distinct CDR3 sequences, roughly an eighth seen once. The material was whole blood, obtained at baseline. These receptor sequences come from an adult who was a healthcare worker with PCR-confirmed SARS-CoV-2 infection or an uninfected control (not recorded which).

The chain has TRBV4-2 and TRBJ2-6; no reliable D call. From germline, CDR1 is LGHNA and CDR2 YNFKEQ. This CDR3 has 18 amino acids. Trimming removed 0 bases at V and 0 bases at J, with 12 bases between. CDR3 sequence reads: CASSQEGDIFSGANVLTF. CDR3 coding DNA: TGTGCCAGCAGCCAAGAAGGCGATATCTTCTCTGGGGCCAACGTCCTGACTTTC.

The sample holds a few counts of this clonotype. V gene TRBV20-1 combines with J gene TRBJ2-1, with TRBD2 identical over 7 bases. CDR1 DFQATT and CDR2 SNEGSKA come from the germline V gene (reference sequence). CDR3 length equals 14 residues. The CDR3 region is CSTPRAGDYNEQFF. CDR3 in DNA: TGCAGCACCCCCAGGGCGGGGGACTACAATGAGCAGTTCTTC.

This clonotype was counted a few times. This rearrangement joins TRBV6-2 or TRBV6-3 to TRBJ2-7; D might be TRBD1 (5 bases). Germline loops: CDR1 MNHEY, CDR2 SVGEGT. V was cut by 6 bases and J by 2 bases, with 8 bases left in between. The CDR3 has 12 amino acids. CDR3 nucleotides: TGTGCCAGCAGGGAAGGGGCCTACGAGCAGTACTTC. This sequence encodes CASREGAYEQYF.

This chain links TRBV15 with TRBJ1-1; D may be TRBD1 (6 bases). CDR3 length: 15 residues. V lost 3 bases and J 3 bases, leaving 14 bases between the germline ends. Germline CDR1 reads LNHNV; CDR2 reads YYDKDF (reference sequence). The CDR3 DNA follows: TGTGCCACCAGCAGGGGCGACAGGACTTACACTGAAGCTTTCTTT. It is translated as CATSRGDRTYTEAFF. Using reference TRBV15 and TRBJ1-1 for the parts outside the CDR3, the full variable domain is DAMVIQNPRYQVTQFGKPVTLSCSQTLNHNVMYWYQQKSSQAPKLLFHYYDKDFNNEADTPDNFQSRRPNTSFCFLDIRSPGLGDTAMYLCATSRGDRTYTEAFFGQGTRLTVV.

This clonotype showed up just a few times. CDR3 amino acids: CASSYDGTDTQYF. The CDR3 DNA reads as TGTGCCAGCAGTTACGACGGCACAGATACGCAGTATTTT. The chain uses TRBV6-5 and TRBJ2-3; D not resolved. CDR3 length: 13 residues. The V gene's germline CDR1 is MNHEY and CDR2 SVGAGI. V dropped 2 bases and J dropped 1 base, with 4 bases sitting between them.

The DNA of the CDR3 is TGTGCCAGCAGTCCGACAGGGGAGGAGACCCAGTACTTC. Its translation is CASSPTGEETQYF. The rearrangement joins TRBV12-3 or TRBV12-4 to TRBJ2-5; 8 nucleotides line up with TRBD1. CDR3 length: 13 residues. With 5 bases clipped from V and 5 bases from J, the junction kept 4 bases outside the gene matches.

This clonotype has just a few counts. CDR3: CASSAGQNSPLHF. The DNA of the CDR3 is TGTGCCAGCTCAGCGGGACAAAATTCACCCCTCCACTTT. The V gene is TRBV18, the J gene TRBJ1-6, with a weak D call TRBD1 (6 bases). CDR3 length: 13 amino acids. Germline V gives CDR1 KGHSH, CDR2 LQKENI. The germline V and J ends were trimmed by 5 bases and 7 bases, with 9 bases remaining between them.

The rearrangement links TRBV4-1 to TRBJ2-7; D is ambiguous. There are 11 residues in the CDR3. V lost 1 base, J lost 6 bases, and 4 bases lay in between. The germline gives CDR1 MGHRA, CDR2 YSYEKL. The CDR3 is CASSQGREQYF. DNA for the CDR3: TGCGCCAGCAGCCAAGGTCGCGAGCAGTACTTC.

The genes are TRBV6-2 or TRBV6-3 and TRBJ1-5; D not certain. Trimming took 5 bases from V and 0 from J, leaving 8 bases between them. Germline CDR1 reads MNHEY; CDR2 reads SVGEGT. The CDR3 is 14 residues long. This CDR3 is CASSLQDSNQPQHF. Written as DNA, the CDR3 is TGTGCCAGCAGTCTACAAGATAGCAATCAGCCCCAGCATTTT.

This clonotype was picked up a small number of times. The chain employs TRBV19 and TRBJ1-5; no clear D. CDR3 length: 13 residues. The germline V and J ends were trimmed by 4 bases and 2 bases, with 6 bases remaining between them. Looked up from germline, CDR1 is LNHDA and CDR2 is SQIVND (reference sequence). The CDR3 is CASSRRGNQPQHF. The CDR3 nucleotides are TGTGCCAGTAGTAGAAGGGGCAATCAGCCCCAGCATTTT.